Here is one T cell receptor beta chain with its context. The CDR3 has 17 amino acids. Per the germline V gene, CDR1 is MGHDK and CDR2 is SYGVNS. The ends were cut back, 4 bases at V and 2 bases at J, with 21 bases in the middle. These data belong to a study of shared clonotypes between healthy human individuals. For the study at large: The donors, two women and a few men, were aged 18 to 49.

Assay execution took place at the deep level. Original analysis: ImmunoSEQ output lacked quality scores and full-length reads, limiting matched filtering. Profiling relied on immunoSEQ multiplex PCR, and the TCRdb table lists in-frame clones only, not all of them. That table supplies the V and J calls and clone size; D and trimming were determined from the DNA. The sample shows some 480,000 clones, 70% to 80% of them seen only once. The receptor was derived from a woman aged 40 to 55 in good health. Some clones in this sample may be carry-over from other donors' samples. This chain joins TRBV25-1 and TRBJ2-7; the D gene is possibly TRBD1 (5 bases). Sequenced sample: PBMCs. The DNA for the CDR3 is TGTGCCAGCAGTGGAGTTAAGTACCCGACAGCAACCTACGAGCAGTACTTC. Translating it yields CASSGVKYPTATYEQYF.